This TCR beta chain emerged from a study of CD8+CD57+ T cells in acquired aplastic anemia (dated by TCRdb to the late 2010s). Some background on the complete study: DNA extracted from sorted CD4+ and CD8+ cells had a mean of 3.2 ug, with a range of about 0.18 to 27.4 ug. An average of approximately 10 million reads for CD4+ cells and 11 million or so reads for CD8+ cells was obtained from healthy donor samples. Summary of the overall study and its limitations: Patients and healthy controls showed no significant difference in CD8+ Simpson's diversity (P=0.060). Approximately 31 CD8+ CDR3 sequences were found in both patients and controls but appeared to be highly expressed in patients and within the immunodominant clones of the patients.

In the study, sorted CD4+ and CD8+ blood T cells from patients with severe aplastic anemia and from healthy subjects underwent deep sequencing of TCR repertoires. Ficoll-Paque density gradient centrifugation was used to isolate peripheral blood mononuclear cells. Before DNA was extracted, CD4+ and CD8+ T cells were sorted using either FACS or magnetic beads. Including cysteine and phenylalanine, the CDR3 has 15 amino acids. The read is trimmed to its CDR3 DNA, 45 bases read in frame from base 1. Based on the germline V gene (reference sequence), the CDR1 and CDR2 sequences are DFQATT and SNEGSKA. V is cut by 4 bases and J by 6 bases, and the space between the germline ends is 20 bases. To note about this clonotype: Which antigen it targets is not known. The sample holds no much larger clone one base away, and base qualities are not on file.

Genomic DNA was used as template for profiling of TCR beta VDJ combinations and CDR3 sequences. An Illumina HiSeq 2000 was the platform used for TCR repertoire sequencing. The paper's data handling went like this. TRBV/TRBJ rearrangement plots, CDR3 size and DJ length profiles, and Simpson's diversity index were used to evaluate the repertoires. The most abundant DNA sequence in the deep sequencing data was defined as the immunodominant clone. CDR3 amino acid sequences were screened for sharing across subjects and compared with published repertoires and the VDJdb database. Using fastp at Q25 and MiXCR, TCRdb reprocessed the public reads and kept productive beta chains. Rows are combined by CDR3 protein, so each entry shows the most common genes and DNA. Here the V and J calls rest on TCRdb's processing, not on the authors' analysis. The sample data list 100,000 to 150,000 distinct CDR3 sequences, and around 46% of these were observed just once. Jointly, the top ten make up 2% to 3% of the sample.

The receptor was isolated from a human donor in good health, serving as a control. The sample taken for sequencing was sorted CD4+, CD8+, or CD8+CD57+ T cells (not recorded which) from PBMCs. Here the chain combines TRBV20-1 and TRBJ2-3; TRBD2 is a possible D gene, resting on 6 matching bases. The CDR3: CSATSAKPTADTQYF. The bases are TGCAGTGCTACTAGCGCAAAGCCGACAGCGGATACGCAGTATTTT.